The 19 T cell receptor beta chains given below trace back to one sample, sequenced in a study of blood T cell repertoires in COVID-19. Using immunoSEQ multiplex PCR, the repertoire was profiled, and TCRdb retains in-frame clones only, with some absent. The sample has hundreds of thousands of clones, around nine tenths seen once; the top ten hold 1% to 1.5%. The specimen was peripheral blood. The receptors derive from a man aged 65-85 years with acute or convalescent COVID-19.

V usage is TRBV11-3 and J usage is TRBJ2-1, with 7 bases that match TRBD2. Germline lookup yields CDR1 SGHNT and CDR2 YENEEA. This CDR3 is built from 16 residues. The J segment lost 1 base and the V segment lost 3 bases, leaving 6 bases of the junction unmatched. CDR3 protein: CASSLTSWGSYNEQFF. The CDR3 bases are TGTGCCAGCAGCTTGACTAGCTGGGGGTCCTACAATGAGCAGTTCTTC.

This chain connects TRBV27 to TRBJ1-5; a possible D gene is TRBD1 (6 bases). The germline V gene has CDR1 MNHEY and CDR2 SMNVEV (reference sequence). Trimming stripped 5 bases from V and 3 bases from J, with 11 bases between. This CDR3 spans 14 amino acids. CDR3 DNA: TGTGCCAGCAGTGCGGACAGTTACAATCAGCCCCAGCATTTT. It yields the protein CASSADSYNQPQHF.

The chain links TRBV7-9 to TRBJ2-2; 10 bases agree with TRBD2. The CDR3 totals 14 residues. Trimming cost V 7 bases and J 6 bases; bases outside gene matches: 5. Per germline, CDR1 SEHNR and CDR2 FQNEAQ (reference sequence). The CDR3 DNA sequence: TGTGCCAGCAACCTAGCGGGAGCGGCCGGGGAGCTGTTTTTT. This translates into CASNLAGAAGELFF.

The CDR3 spells CASSPSREDTQYF. CDR3 DNA: TGTGCCAGCTCACCGTCGAGGGAGGATACGCAGTATTTT. The chain uses TRBV18 and TRBJ2-3; TRBD2 is a possible D gene (5 bases). The CDR3 runs to 13 residues. Trimming removed 3 bases at V and 6 bases at J, with 10 bases between. In germline, CDR1 is KGHSH, CDR2 LQKENI. Combining the CDR3 with reference TRBV18 and TRBJ2-3 gives the whole variable domain NAGVMQNPRHLVRRRGQEARLRCSPMKGHSHVYWYRQLPEEGLKFMVYLQKENIIDESGMPKERFSAEFPKEGPSILRIQQVVRGDSAAYFCASSPSREDTQYFGPGTRLTVL.

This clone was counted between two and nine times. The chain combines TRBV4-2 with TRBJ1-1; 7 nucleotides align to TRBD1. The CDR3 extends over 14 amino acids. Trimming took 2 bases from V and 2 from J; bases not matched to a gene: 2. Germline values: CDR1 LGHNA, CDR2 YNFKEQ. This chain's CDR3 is CASSQRDSNTEAFF. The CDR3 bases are TGTGCCAGCAGCCAACGGGACAGTAACACTGAAGCTTTCTTT.

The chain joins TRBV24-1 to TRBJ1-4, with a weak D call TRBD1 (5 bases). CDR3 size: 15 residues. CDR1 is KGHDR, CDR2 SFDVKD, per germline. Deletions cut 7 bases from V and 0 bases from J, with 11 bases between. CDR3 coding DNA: TGTGCCACCAGCGCTACAGGCGCAACTAATGAAAAACTGTTTTTT. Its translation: CATSATGATNEKLFF.

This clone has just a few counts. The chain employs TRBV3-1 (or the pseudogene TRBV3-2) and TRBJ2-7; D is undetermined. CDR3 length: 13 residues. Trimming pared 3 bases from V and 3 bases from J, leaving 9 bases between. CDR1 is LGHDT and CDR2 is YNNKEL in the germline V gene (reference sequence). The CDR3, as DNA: TGTGCCAGCAGCCATTGGCAAAACTACGAGCAGTACTTC. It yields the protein CASSHWQNYEQYF.

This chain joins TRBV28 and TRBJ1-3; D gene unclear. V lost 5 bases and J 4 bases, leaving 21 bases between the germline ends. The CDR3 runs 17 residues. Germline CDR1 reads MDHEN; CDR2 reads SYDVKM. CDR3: CASSPNPRRLYGNTIYF. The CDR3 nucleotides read TGTGCCAGCAGTCCCAATCCCCGGCGGTTATACGGAAACACCATATATTTT.

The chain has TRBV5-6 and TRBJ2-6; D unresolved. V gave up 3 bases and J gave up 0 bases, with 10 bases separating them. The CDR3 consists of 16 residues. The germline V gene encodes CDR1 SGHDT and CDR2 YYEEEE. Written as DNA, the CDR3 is TGTGCCAGCAGCTCTGGCAGGTTCTCTGGGGCCAACGTCCTGACTTTC. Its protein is CASSSGRFSGANVLTF.

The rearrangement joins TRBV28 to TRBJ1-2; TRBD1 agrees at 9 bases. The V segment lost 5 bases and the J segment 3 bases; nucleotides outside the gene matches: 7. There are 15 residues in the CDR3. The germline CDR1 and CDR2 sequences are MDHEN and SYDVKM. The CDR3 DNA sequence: TGTGCCAGCAGTCTGACAGGGGGTAGGGACTATGGCTACACCTTC. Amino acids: CASSLTGGRDYGYTF.

CDR3 sequence (DNA): TGTGCCAGTAGTCCCGCGTTAATCACAGATACGCAGTATTTT. This gives the protein CASSPALITDTQYF. The rearrangement joins TRBV19 to TRBJ2-3; D is uncertain. Deletions cut 5 bases from V and 2 bases from J, with 11 bases between. CDR1 is LNHDA, CDR2 SQIVND, per germline (reference sequence). The length of the CDR3 is 14 residues. The variable domain in full, completed from reference TRBV19 and TRBJ2-3, reads DGGITQSPKYLFRKEGQNVTLSCEQNLNHDAMYWYRQDPGQGLRLIYYSQIVNDFQKGDIAEGYSVSREKKESFPLTVTSAQKNPTAFYLCASSPALITDTQYFGPGTRLTVL.

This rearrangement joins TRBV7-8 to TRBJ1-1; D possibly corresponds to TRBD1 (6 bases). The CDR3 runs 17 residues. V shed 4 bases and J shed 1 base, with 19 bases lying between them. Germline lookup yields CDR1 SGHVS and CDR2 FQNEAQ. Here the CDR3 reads CASSSTGSGVGNTEAFF. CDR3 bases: TGTGCCAGCAGCTCTACAGGGAGTGGTGTCGGGAACACTGAAGCTTTCTTT.

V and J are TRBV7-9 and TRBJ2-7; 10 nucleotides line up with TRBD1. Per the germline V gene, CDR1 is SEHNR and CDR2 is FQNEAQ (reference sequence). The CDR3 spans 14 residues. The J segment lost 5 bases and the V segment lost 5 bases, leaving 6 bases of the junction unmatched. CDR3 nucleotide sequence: TGTGCCAGCAGCCACGGGGACAGGGGAGACGAGCAGTACTTC. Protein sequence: CASSHGDRGDEQYF. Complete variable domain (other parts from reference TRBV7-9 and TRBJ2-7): DTGVSQNPRHKITKRGQNVTFRCDPISEHNRLYWYRQTLGQGPEFLTYFQNEAQLEKSRLLSDRFSAERPKGSFSTLEIQRTEQGDSAMYLCASSHGDRGDEQYFGPGTRLTVT.

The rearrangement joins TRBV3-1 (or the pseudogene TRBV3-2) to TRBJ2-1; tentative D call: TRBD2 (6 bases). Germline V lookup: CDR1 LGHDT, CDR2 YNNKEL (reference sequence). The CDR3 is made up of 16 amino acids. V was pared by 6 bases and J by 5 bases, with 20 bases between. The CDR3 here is CASRRRLGTRDNEQFF. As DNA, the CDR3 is TGTGCCAGCAGACGGAGACTAGGGACTCGAGACAATGAGCAGTTCTTC.

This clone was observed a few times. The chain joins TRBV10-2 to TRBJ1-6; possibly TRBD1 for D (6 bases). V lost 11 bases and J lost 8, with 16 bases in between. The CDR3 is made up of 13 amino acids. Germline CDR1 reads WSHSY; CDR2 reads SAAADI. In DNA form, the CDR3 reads TGCGCCTCCACCAGGGACACTTATTCACCCCTCCACTTT. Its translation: CASTRDTYSPLHF.

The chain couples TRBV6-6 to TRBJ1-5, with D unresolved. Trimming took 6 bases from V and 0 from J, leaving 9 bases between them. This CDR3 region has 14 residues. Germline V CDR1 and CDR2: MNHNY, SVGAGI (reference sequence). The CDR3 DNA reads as TGTGCCAGCAGGAACTTAGATAGCAATCAGCCCCAGCATTTT. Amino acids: CASRNLDSNQPQHF.

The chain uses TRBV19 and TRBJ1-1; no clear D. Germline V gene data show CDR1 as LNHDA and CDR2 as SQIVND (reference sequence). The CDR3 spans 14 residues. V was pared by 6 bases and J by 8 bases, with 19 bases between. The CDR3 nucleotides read TGTGCCAGTAGACCCTTTTCTCTCCCGGGAGAAGCTTTCTTT. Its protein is CASRPFSLPGEAFF.

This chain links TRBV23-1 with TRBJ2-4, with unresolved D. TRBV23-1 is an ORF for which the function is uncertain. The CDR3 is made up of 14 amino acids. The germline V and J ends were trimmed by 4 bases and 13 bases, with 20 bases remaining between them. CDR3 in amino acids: CASSRPQIPGSQYF. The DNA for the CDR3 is TGCGCCAGCAGTCGACCCCAAATTCCCGGGTCCCAGTACTTC.

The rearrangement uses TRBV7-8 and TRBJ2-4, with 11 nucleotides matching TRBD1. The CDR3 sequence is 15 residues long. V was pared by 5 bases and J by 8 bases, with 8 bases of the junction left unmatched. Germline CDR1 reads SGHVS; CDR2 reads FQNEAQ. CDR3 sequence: CASSPVPGQGDIQYF. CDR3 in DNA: TGTGCCAGCAGCCCGGTTCCGGGACAGGGGGACATTCAGTACTTC. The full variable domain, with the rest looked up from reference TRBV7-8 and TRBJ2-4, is GAGVSQSPRYKVAKRGQDVALRCDPISGHVSLFWYQQALGQGPEFLTYFQNEAQLDKSGLPSDRFFAERPEGSVSTLKIQRTQQEDSAVYLCASSPVPGQGDIQYFGAGTRLSVL.